The 6 T cell receptor beta chains listed next were all sequenced from one sample in a study of identical twins. One entry per CDR3 protein results from TCRdb running MiXCR on the 5' RACE reads. In the table there are around 530,000 distinct CDR3 sequences, around 15% of which are singletons. These records were also assigned to another study, of yellow fever vaccine responses in identical twins.

The sequencing input was CD4+ T cells sorted from blood. These TCRs come from a woman aged 18-30 years in good health.

The chain couples TRBV28 to TRBJ2-1; D gene uncertain. CDR1 MDHEN and CDR2 SYDVKM come from the germline V gene. This CDR3 is built from 15 residues. Trimming left V 7 bases short and J 4 bases short, with 17 bases between. CDR3 coding DNA: TGTGCCAGCACCTCCGTTTCCCGCGTGTACAATGAGCAGTTCTTC. Translated, it gives CASTSVSRVYNEQFF.

The chain links TRBV15 to TRBJ2-7; no reliable D call. Trimming removed 0 bases from V and 3 bases from J, with 9 bases in between. Germline assignment: CDR1 LNHNV and CDR2 YYDKDF (reference sequence). The CDR3 sequence is 14 residues long. CDR3 DNA sequence: TGTGCCACCAGCAGAGATCTTCAGTTCTACGAGCAGTACGTC. It is translated as CATSRDLQFYEQYV.

This clonotype was detected only a few times. The chain joins TRBV24-1 to TRBJ2-3, with D unclear. Germline CDR1 is KGHDR and CDR2 is SFDVKD. The CDR3 extends over 13 amino acids. V lost 3 bases to trimming and J lost 6 bases, with 9 bases between them. CDR3 region: CATSDPATDTQYF. CDR3 nucleotide sequence: TGTGCCACCAGTGATCCTGCCACGGATACGCAGTATTTT.

The sample holds a few counts of this clonotype. The CDR3 bases are TGTGCCAGCACGGTCAAAAGAGGGGTCAATCAGCCCCAGCATTTT. Translating gives CASTVKRGVNQPQHF. The chain links TRBV28 to TRBJ1-5; TRBD1 is a possible D gene (5 bases). Germline loops: CDR1 MDHEN, CDR2 SYDVKM. V was clipped by 7 bases and J by 3 bases, with 16 bases between them. CDR3 length equals 15 residues.

The chain uses TRBV12-3 or TRBV12-4 and TRBJ1-3; D call uncertain. The CDR3 has 13 residues. The germline V and J ends were trimmed by 11 bases and 0 bases, with 11 bases remaining between them. The CDR3 DNA follows: TGTGCCGGTAAAAGCGTCTCTGGAAACACCATATATTTT. Translating gives CAGKSVSGNTIYF.

V and J are TRBV5-1 and TRBJ2-7, with a possible D match to TRBD1 (6 bases). The ends were cut back, 0 bases at V and 3 bases at J, with 10 bases in the middle. The germline gives CDR1 SGHRS, CDR2 YFSETQ. The CDR3 spans 14 residues. CDR3 sequence (DNA): TGCGCCAGCAGCTTGGCCGCACAGGGCTACGAGCAGTACTTC. Its translation: CASSLAAQGYEQYF.